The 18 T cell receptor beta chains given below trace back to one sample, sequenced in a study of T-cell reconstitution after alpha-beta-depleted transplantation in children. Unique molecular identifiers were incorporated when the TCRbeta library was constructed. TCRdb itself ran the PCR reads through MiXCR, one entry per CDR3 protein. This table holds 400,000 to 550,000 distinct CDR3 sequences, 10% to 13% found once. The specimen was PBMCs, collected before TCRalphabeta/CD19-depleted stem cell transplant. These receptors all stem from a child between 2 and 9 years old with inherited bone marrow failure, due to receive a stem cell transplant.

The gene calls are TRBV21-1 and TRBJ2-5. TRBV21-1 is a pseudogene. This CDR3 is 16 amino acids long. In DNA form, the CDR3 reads TGTGCCAGCAGCAATCGGGGAAATGAATCCCGAGAGACCCAGTACTTC. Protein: CASSNRGNESRETQYF.

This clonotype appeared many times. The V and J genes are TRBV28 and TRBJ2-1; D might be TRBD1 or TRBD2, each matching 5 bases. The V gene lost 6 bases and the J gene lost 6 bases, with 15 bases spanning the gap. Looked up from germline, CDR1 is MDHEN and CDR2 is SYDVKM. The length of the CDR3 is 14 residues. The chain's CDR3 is CASRPPGTVNEQFF. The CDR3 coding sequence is TGTGCCAGCAGGCCCCCCGGGACGGTCAATGAGCAGTTCTTC.

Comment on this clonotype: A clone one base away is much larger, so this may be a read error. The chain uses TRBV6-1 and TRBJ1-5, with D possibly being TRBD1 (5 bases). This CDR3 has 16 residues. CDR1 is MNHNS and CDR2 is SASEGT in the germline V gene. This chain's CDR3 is CASSNAGLNSNQPRHF. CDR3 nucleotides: TGTGCCAGCAGTAACGCAGGGCTTAATAGCAATCAGCCCCGGCATTTT.

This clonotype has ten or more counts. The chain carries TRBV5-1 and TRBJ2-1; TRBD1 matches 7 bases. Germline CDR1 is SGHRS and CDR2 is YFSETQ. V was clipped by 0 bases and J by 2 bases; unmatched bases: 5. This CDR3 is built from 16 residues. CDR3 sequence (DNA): TGCGCCAGCAGCTTGGCCGACAGGGTCACCTACAATGAGCAGTTCTTC. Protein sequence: CASSLADRVTYNEQFF. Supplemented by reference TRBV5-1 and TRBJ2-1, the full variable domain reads KAGVTQTPRYLIKTRGQQVTLSCSPISGHRSVSWYQQTPGQGLQFLFEYFSETQRNKGNFPGRFSGRQFSNSRSEMNVSTLELGDSALYLCASSLADRVTYNEQFFGPGTRLTVL.

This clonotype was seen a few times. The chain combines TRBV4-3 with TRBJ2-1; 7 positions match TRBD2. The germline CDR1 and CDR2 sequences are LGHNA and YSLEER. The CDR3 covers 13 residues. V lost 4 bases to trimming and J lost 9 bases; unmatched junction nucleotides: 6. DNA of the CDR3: TGCGCCAGCAGCCGAACAACTAGCGCTGAGCAGTTCTTC. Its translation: CASSRTTSAEQFF.

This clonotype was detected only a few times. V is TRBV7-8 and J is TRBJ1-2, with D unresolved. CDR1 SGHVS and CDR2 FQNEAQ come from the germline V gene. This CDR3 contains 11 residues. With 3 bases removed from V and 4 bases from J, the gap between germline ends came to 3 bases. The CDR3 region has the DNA TGTGCCAGCAGCTTCGTCTATGGCTACACCTTC. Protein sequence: CASSFVYGYTF. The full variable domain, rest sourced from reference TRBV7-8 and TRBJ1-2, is GAGVSQSPRYKVAKRGQDVALRCDPISGHVSLFWYQQALGQGPEFLTYFQNEAQLDKSGLPSDRFFAERPEGSVSTLKIQRTQQEDSAVYLCASSFVYGYTFGSGTRLTVV.

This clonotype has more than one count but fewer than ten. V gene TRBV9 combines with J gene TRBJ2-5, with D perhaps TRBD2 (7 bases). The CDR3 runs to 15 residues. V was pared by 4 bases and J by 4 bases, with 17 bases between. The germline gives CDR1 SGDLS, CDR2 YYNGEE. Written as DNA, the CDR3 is TGTGCCAGCAGCCTCTGGGGAGGGGGGACAGAGACCCAGTACTTC. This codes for CASSLWGGGTETQYF.

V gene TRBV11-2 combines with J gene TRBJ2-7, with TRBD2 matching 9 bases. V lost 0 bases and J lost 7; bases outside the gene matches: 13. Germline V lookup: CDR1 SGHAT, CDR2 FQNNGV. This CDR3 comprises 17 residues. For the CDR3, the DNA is TGTGCCAGCAGCTTAGAATTAAGAGCGGGAGCGGGGGGAGAGCAGTACTTC. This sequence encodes CASSLELRAGAGGEQYF.

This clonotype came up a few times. CDR3 in DNA: TGTGCCAGCAGTTATGGCAGGGGTTTCGAGTCCTACAATGAGCAGTTCTTC. It translates to CASSYGRGFESYNEQFF. The chain combines TRBV6-5 with TRBJ2-1; D perhaps matches TRBD1 (6 bases). The germline V gene encodes CDR1 MNHEY and CDR2 SVGAGI. Between the trimmed V and J ends, which lost 3 bases and 1 base, there was a span of 16 bases. There are 17 residues in the CDR3.

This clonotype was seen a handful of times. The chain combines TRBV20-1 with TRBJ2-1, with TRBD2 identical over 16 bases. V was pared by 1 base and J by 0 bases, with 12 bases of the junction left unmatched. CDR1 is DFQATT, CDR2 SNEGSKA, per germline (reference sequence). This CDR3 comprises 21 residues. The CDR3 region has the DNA TGCAGTGCTAGAGGCATTCCGGGACTAGCGGGAGGGCCGAGCTCCTACAATGAGCAGTTCTTC. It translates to CSARGIPGLAGGPSSYNEQFF.

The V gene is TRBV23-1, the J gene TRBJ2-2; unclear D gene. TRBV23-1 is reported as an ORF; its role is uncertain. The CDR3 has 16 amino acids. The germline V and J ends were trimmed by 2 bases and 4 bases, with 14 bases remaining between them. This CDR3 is CASSQGRVRCTGELFF. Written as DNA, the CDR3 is TGCGCCAGCAGTCAAGGTCGAGTCAGGTGCACCGGGGAGCTGTTTTTT.

CDR3: CASSLEGNTQYF. CDR3 sequence (DNA): TGTGCCAGCAGCTTGGAGGGGAATACGCAGTATTTT. The chain uses TRBV5-4 and TRBJ2-3, with D possibly being TRBD1 (5 bases). CDR3 length: 12 amino acids. The germline CDR1 and CDR2 sequences are SGHNT and YYREEE (reference sequence). Trimming left V 0 bases short and J 7 bases short, with 6 bases between.

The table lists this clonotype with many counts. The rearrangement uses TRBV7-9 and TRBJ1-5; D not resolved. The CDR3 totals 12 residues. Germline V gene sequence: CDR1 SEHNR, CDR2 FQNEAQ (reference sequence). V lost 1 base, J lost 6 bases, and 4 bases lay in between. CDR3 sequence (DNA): TGTGCCAGCAGCTTAGAGGCTCAGCCCCAGCATTTT. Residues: CASSLEAQPQHF.

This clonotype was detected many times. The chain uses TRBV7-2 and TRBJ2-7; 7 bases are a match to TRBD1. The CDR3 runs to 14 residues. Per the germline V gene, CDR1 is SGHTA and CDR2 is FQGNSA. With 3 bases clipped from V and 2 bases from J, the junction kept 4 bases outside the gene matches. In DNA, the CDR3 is TGTGCCAGCAGCTTTAGACAGGGTACCTACGAGCAGTACTTC. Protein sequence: CASSFRQGTYEQYF.

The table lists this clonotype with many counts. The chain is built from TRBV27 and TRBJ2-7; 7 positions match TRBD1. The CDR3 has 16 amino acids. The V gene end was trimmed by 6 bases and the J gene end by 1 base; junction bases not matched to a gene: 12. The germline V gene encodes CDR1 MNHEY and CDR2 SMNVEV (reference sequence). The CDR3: CASSQSGTDLSYEQYF. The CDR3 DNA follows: TGTGCCAGCAGCCAATCCGGGACAGACCTATCCTACGAGCAGTACTTC.

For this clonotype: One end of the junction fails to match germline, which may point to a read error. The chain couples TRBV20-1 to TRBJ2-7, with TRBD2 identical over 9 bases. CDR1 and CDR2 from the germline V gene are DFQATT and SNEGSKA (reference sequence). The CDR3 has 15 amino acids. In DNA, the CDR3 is TGCAGTGCTAGAACGACTAGCGGAAGCTCCTACGCGCAGTACTTC. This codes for CSARTTSGSSYAQYF.

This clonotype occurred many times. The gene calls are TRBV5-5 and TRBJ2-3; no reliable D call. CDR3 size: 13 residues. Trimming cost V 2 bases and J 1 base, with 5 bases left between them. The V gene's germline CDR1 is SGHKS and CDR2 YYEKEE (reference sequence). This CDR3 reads CASSFLGTDTQYF. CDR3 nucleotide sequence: TGTGCCAGCAGCTTTTTAGGCACAGATACGCAGTATTTT. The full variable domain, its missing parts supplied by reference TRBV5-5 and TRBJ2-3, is DAGVTQSPTHLIKTRGQQVTLRCSPISGHKSVSWYQQVLGQGPQFIFQYYEKEERGRGNFPDRFSARQFPNYSSELNVNALLLGDSALYLCASSFLGTDTQYFGPGTRLTVL.

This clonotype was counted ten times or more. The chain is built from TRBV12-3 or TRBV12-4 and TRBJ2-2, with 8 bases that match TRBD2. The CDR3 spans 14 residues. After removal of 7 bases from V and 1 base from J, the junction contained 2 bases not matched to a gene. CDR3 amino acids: CASTLAENTGELFF. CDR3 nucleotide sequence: TGTGCCAGCACACTAGCGGAGAACACCGGGGAGCTGTTTTTT.